The TCR beta chain under discussion was sequenced for a study of cytomegalovirus exposure and HLA in healthy donors. The study's findings and limits: TRBV6-2, TRBV6-3 and some other V segments were unresolvable in 87-base-pair reads. In a later analysis, approximately 15,000 TCR beta sequences were associated with HLA alleles at 0.05 false discovery rate.

To note about this clone: The antigen remains undetermined.

Germline V CDR1 and CDR2: SGHAT, FQNNGV. The CDR3 has 15 residues. Germline trimming cut 3 bases from V and 1 base from J; bases unmatched to any gene: 4. Amplification used 60 Vbeta primers and 13 Jbeta primers. Some clones are missing from TCRdb's copy, which holds only in-frame ones; the method was immunoSEQ multiplex PCR. The table records 100,000 to 150,000 clones, 15% to 19% of them present only once. V usage is TRBV11-2 and J usage is TRBJ1-1; 8 bases fit TRBD1. This sequence originates from a young woman in good health and CMV-seronegative. The sample comprised PBMCs. CDR3 loop: CASSFPGTGNTEAFF. The CDR3 coding sequence is TGTGCCAGCAGCTTCCCAGGGACAGGGAACACTGAAGCTTTCTTT.